This TCR beta chain was profiled in a study of cytomegalovirus exposure and HLA in healthy donors. This CDR3 comprises 15 residues. Trimming took off 5 bases at V and 4 bases at J, with 17 bases between the two ends. Germline V gene data show CDR1 as SGHTA and CDR2 as FQGNSA. Both 60 Vbeta primers and 13 Jbeta primers went into the PCR. Sequenced by immunoSEQ multiplex PCR; TCRdb stores in-frame clones only, minus some. Its table records under 50,000 clones. The clonotype was recovered from a male donor in good health and CMV-seronegative. The V and J genes are TRBV7-2 and TRBJ1-2; tentative D call: TRBD1 (5 bases). The sample comprised PBMCs. The CDR3 sequence is CASSTSGLGGYGYTF. CDR3 DNA: TGTGCCAGCAGCACGAGCGGTTTGGGGGGCTATGGCTACACCTTC.